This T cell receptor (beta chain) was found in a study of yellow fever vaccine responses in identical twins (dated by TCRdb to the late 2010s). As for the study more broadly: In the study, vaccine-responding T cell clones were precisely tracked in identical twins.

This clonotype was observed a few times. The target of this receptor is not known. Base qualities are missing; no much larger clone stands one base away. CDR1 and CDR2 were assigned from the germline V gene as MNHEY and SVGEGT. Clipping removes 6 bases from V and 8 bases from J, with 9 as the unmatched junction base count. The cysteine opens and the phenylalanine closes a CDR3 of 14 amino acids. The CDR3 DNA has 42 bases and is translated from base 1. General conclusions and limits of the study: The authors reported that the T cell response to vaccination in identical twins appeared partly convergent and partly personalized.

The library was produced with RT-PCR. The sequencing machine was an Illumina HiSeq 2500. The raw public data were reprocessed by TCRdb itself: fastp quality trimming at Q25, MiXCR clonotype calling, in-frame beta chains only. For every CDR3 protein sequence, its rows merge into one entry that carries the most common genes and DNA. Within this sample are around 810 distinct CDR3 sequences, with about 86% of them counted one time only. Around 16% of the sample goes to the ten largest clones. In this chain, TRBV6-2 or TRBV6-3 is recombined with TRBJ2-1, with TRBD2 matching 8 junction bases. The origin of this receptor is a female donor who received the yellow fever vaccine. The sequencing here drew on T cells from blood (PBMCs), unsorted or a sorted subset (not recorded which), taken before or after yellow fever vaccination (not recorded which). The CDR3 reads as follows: CASSFLTSGDEQFF. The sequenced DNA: TGTGCCAGCAGCTTTTTAACTAGCGGCGATGAGCAGTTCTTC.